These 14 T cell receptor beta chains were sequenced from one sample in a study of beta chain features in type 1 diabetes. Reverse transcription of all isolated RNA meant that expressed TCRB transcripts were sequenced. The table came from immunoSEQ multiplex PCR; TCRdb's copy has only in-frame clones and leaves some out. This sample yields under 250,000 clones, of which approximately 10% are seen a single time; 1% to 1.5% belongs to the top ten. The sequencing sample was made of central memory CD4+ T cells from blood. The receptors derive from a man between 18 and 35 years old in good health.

The CDR3 loop reads CASGGYNEQFF. Written as DNA, the CDR3 is TGTGCCAGCGGGGGGTACAATGAGCAGTTCTTC. This chain connects TRBV7-3 to TRBJ2-1; the D gene is possibly TRBD2 (6 bases). CDR1 and CDR2 (germline): SGHTA, FQGTGA. The CDR3 totals 11 residues. V lost 8 bases and J lost 4, with 6 bases in between.

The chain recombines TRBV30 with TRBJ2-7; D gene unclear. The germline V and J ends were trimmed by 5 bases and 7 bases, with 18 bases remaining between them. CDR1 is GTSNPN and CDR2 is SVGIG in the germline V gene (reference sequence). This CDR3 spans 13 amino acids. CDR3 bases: TGTGCCTGGTCCAAGGGAAACCTGAGGGAGCAGTACTTC. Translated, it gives CAWSKGNLREQYF.

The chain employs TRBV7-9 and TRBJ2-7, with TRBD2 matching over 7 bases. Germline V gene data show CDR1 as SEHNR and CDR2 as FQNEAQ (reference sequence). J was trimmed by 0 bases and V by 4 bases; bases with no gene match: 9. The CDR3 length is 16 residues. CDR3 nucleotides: TGTGCCAGCAGCTCCGACTCAGCGGGGTACTCCTACGAGCAGTACTTC. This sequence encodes CASSSDSAGYSYEQYF.

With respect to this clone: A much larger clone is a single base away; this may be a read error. The CDR3 DNA sequence: TGTGCCAGCAGTGAATATGGGCCGTACAATGGGCAGTTCTTC. This translates into CASSEYGPYNGQFF. The chain employs TRBV6-1 and TRBJ2-1; D gene ambiguous. The CDR3 is 14 amino acids. Germline values: CDR1 MNHNS, CDR2 SASEGT.

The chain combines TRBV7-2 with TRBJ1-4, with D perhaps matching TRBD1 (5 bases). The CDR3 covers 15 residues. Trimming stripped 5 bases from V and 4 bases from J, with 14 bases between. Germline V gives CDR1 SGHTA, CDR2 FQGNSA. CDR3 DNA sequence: TGTGCCAGCAGCAGGGACGGAACCCATAATGAAAAACTGTTTTTT. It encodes CASSRDGTHNEKLFF.

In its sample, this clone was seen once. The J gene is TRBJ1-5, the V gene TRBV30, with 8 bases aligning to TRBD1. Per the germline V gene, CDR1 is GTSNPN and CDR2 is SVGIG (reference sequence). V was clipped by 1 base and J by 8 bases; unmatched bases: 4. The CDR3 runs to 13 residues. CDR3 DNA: TGTGCCTGGAGTGCGGACAGGGATAAGCCCCAGCATTTT. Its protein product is CAWSADRDKPQHF.

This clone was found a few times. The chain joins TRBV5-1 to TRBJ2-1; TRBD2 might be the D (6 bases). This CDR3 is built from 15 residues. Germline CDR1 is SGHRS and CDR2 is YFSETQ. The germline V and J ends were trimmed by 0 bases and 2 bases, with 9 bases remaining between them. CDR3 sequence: CASSLASVTYNEQFF. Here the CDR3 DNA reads TGCGCCAGCAGCTTGGCTAGCGTGACCTACAATGAGCAGTTCTTC.

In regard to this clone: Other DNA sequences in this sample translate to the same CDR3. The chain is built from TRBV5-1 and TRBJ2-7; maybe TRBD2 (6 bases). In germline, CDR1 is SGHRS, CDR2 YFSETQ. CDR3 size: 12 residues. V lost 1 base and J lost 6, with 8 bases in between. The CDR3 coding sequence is TGCGCCAGCAGCTTGCAGGGACTCGAGCAGTACTTC. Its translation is CASSLQGLEQYF.

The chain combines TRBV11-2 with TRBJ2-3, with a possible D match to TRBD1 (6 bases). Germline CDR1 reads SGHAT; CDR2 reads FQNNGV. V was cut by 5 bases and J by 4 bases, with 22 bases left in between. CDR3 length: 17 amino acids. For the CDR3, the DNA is TGTGCCAGCAGCCTGGCTGGCGGGCCTGGGGGCGCAGATACGCAGTATTTT. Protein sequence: CASSLAGGPGGADTQYF.

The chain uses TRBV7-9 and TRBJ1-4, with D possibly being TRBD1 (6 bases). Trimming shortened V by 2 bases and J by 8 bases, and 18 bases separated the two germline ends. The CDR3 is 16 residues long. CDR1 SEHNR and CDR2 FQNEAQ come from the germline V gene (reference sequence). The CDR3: CASSLQQGNSREKLFF. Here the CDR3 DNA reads TGTGCCAGCAGCTTACAACAGGGTAATTCGCGAGAAAAACTGTTTTTT.

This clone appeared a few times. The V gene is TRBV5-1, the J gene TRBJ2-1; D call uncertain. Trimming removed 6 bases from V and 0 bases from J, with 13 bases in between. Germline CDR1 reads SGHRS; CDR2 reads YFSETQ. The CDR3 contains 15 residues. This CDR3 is CASTLATGSYNEQFF. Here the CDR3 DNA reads TGCGCCAGCACTTTAGCTACGGGCTCCTACAATGAGCAGTTCTTC.

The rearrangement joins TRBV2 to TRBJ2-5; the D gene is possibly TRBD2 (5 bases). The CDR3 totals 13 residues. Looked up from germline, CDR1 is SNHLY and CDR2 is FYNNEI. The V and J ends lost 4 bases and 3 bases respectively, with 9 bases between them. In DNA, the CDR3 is TGTGCCAGCAGTGTATTGCGGGAAGAGACCCAGTACTTC. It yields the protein CASSVLREETQYF.

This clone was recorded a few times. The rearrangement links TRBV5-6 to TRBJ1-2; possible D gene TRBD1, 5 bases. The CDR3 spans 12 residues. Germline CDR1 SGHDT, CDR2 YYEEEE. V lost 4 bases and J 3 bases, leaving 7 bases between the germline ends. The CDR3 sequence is CASSPGDYGYTF. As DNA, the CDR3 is TGTGCCAGCAGCCCGGGGGACTATGGCTACACCTTC. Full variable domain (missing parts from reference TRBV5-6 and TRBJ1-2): DAGVTQSPTHLIKTRGQQVTLRCSPKSGHDTVSWYQQALGQGPQFIFQYYEEEERQRGNFPDRFSGHQFPNYSSELNVNALLLGDSALYLCASSPGDYGYTFGSGTRLTVV.

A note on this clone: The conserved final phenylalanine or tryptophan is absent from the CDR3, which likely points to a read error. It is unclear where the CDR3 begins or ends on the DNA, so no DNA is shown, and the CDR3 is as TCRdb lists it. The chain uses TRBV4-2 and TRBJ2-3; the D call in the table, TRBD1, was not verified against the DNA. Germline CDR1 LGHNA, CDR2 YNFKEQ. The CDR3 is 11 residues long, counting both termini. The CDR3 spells CASSQETTGRG.